Below, 26 T cell receptor beta chains from the same sample are listed, as sequenced in a study of T cell responses to AZD1222 COVID-19 vaccine. Using immunoSEQ multiplex PCR, the repertoire was profiled, and TCRdb retains in-frame clones only, with some absent. The listing records around 140,000 clones. Source material: peripheral blood. All receptors derive from an adult in good health.

The chain employs TRBV3-1 (or the pseudogene TRBV3-2) and TRBJ1-2; D is possibly TRBD1 (6 bases). Germline values: CDR1 LGHDT, CDR2 YNNKEL (reference sequence). Deletions cut 4 bases from V and 3 bases from J, with 9 bases between. The CDR3 has 13 residues. CDR3 bases: TGTGCCAGCAGCCTGACAGGATACTATGGCTACACCTTC. Its protein is CASSLTGYYGYTF.

J is TRBJ2-7 and V is TRBV3-1 (or the pseudogene TRBV3-2); D is unresolved. This CDR3 has 12 amino acids. The V and J ends lost 0 bases and 6 bases respectively, with 6 bases between them. Germline V CDR1 and CDR2: LGHDT, YNNKEL (reference sequence). The CDR3 sequence: CASSQESSEQYF. CDR3 bases: TGTGCCAGCAGCCAAGAGTCCAGCGAGCAGTACTTC.

The chain carries TRBV18 and TRBJ2-7; 9 positions agree with TRBD1. CDR3 length equals 19 residues. After removal of 2 bases from V and 4 bases from J, the junction contained 18 bases not matched to a gene. The germline CDR1 and CDR2 sequences are KGHSH and LQKENI. This chain's CDR3 is CASSPVLSGQGGLGYEQYF. As DNA, the CDR3 is TGTGCCAGCTCACCAGTCCTGTCGGGACAGGGTGGATTGGGGTACGAGCAGTACTTC. Full variable domain (remainder filled in from reference TRBV18 and TRBJ2-7): NAGVMQNPRHLVRRRGQEARLRCSPMKGHSHVYWYRQLPEEGLKFMVYLQKENIIDESGMPKERFSAEFPKEGPSILRIQQVVRGDSAAYFCASSPVLSGQGGLGYEQYFGPGTRLTVT.

The V and J genes are TRBV2 and TRBJ2-3, with D perhaps matching TRBD1 or TRBD2 (6 bases each). The CDR3 length is 14 residues. V dropped 2 bases and J dropped 6 bases, with 12 bases sitting between them. Germline-derived CDR1 and CDR2 are SNHLY and FYNNEI. The CDR3 loop reads CASSEWGARDTQYF. The CDR3 bases are TGTGCCAGCAGTGAATGGGGGGCGCGGGATACGCAGTATTTT.

CDR3 loop: CANPTGGRRNTEAFF. The CDR3 nucleotides read TGTGCCAACCCGACAGGCGGAAGGCGGAACACTGAAGCTTTCTTT. The rearrangement links TRBV6-5 to TRBJ1-1; weak D call: TRBD1 (6 bases). The V and J ends lost 10 bases and 1 base respectively, with 19 bases between them. Germline V lookup: CDR1 MNHEY, CDR2 SVGAGI. The CDR3 is made up of 15 amino acids.

As DNA, the CDR3 is TGTGCCAGCAGCCCGTCGGGACAGGGGAGGGGTTCACCCCTCCACTTT. As protein: CASSPSGQGRGSPLHF. V is TRBV7-9 and J is TRBJ1-6, with 10 bases matching TRBD1. The CDR3 contains 16 residues. Trimming removed 5 bases from V and 9 bases from J; junction bases left unmatched: 10. Per germline, CDR1 SEHNR and CDR2 FQNEAQ (reference sequence). The whole variable domain, filled in from reference TRBV7-9 and TRBJ1-6, reads DTGVSQNPRHKITKRGQNVTFRCDPISEHNRLYWYRQTLGQGPEFLTYFQNEAQLEKSRLLSDRFSAERPKGSFSTLEIQRTEQGDSAMYLCASSPSGQGRGSPLHFGNGTRLTVT.

This chain connects TRBV27 to TRBJ2-7; 12 nucleotides match TRBD1. Germline CDR1 MNHEY, CDR2 SMNVEV (reference sequence). Trimming at V came to 5 bases and at J to 6 bases, leaving 11 bases not matched to a gene. The CDR3 is 16 amino acids. The CDR3: CASSPSPGTGGFEQYF. DNA of the CDR3: TGTGCCAGCAGTCCCTCCCCGGGGACAGGGGGCTTCGAGCAGTACTTC.

The chain recombines TRBV3-1 (or the pseudogene TRBV3-2) with TRBJ1-1, with a possible D match to TRBD1 (5 bases). V lost 4 bases to trimming and J lost 6 bases, with 12 bases between them. Germline V lookup: CDR1 LGHDT, CDR2 YNNKEL (reference sequence). CDR3 size: 13 residues. CDR3 sequence: CASSPRRGAEAFF. CDR3 in DNA: TGTGCCAGCAGCCCCCGGCGGGGGGCTGAAGCTTTCTTT.

CDR3 coding DNA: TGTGCCAGCACCTGGGACACCATATATTTT. It encodes CASTWDTIYF. The chain joins TRBV2 to TRBJ1-3; the D is unclear. V dropped 7 bases and J dropped 8 bases, with 6 bases sitting between them. The CDR3 length is 10 residues. Germline CDR1 and CDR2: SNHLY and FYNNEI.

CDR3 residues: CASSLSNRGRVFF. Written as DNA, the CDR3 is TGTGCCAGCAGTTTATCGAACAGGGGGCGCGTGTTTTTT. The chain carries TRBV27 and TRBJ1-4; 9 bases are shared with TRBD1. The CDR3 totals 13 residues. CDR1 MNHEY and CDR2 SMNVEV come from the germline V gene (reference sequence). After removal of 0 bases from V and 15 bases from J, the junction contained 5 bases not matched to a gene.

This chain connects TRBV28 to TRBJ1-1; D is possibly TRBD1 (5 bases). CDR1 is MDHEN, CDR2 SYDVKM, per germline. The length of the CDR3 is 17 residues. V dropped 3 bases and J dropped 0 bases, with 17 bases sitting between them. The CDR3 reads CASSLLGFGGMNTEAFF. CDR3 DNA: TGTGCCAGCAGTTTGTTGGGGTTTGGGGGGATGAACACTGAAGCTTTCTTT. The full variable domain, its missing parts supplied by reference TRBV28 and TRBJ1-1, is DVKVTQSSRYLVKRTGEKVFLECVQDMDHENMFWYRQDPGLGLRLIYFSYDVKMKEKGDIPEGYSVSREKKERFSLILESASTNQTSMYLCASSLLGFGGMNTEAFFGQGTRLTVV.

This chain links TRBV19 with TRBJ2-2; 7 bases align to TRBD1. V gave up 5 bases and J gave up 6 bases; unmatched junction bases: 6. This CDR3 comprises 14 residues. Germline lookup yields CDR1 LNHDA and CDR2 SQIVND (reference sequence). CDR3 region: CASSEQGRSGELFF. In nucleotides, the CDR3 is TGTGCCAGTAGTGAACAGGGGCGATCCGGGGAGCTGTTTTTT.

The chain combines TRBV7-2 with TRBJ2-7, with unresolved D. Trimming took off 5 bases at V and 0 bases at J, with 11 bases between the two ends. The CDR3 is 14 residues long. The V gene's germline CDR1 is SGHTA and CDR2 FQGNSA. The CDR3 coding sequence is TGTGCCAGCAGCGAGTCAGGAAGCTCCTACGAGCAGTACTTC. This gives the protein CASSESGSSYEQYF.

To note about this clone: Other DNA sequences from this sample encode an identical CDR3 as well. V gene TRBV28 combines with J gene TRBJ1-5, with D hard to call. The germline V and J ends were trimmed by 6 bases and 0 bases, with 3 bases remaining between them. This CDR3 region has 12 residues. CDR1 and CDR2 (germline): MDHEN, SYDVKM. The CDR3 loop is CASRDSNQPQHF. The CDR3 nucleotides are TGTGCCAGCAGAGATAGCAATCAGCCCCAGCATTTT.

This sequence joins TRBV11-3 and TRBJ1-2; a possible D gene is TRBD1 (6 bases). Trimming left V 5 bases short and J 3 bases short, with 19 bases between. The CDR3 loop spans 16 amino acids. CDR1 and CDR2 (germline): SGHNT, YENEEA. CDR3 protein: CASSPGAGNRYYGYTF. The CDR3 DNA sequence: TGTGCCAGCAGCCCGGGGGCAGGGAACAGATACTATGGCTACACCTTC. Variable domain in full (rest from reference TRBV11-3 and TRBJ1-2): EAGVVQSPRYKIIEKKQPVAFWCNPISGHNTLYWYLQNLGQGPELLIRYENEEAVDDSQLPKDRFSAERLKGVDSTLKIQPAELGDSAVYLCASSPGAGNRYYGYTFGSGTRLTVV.

This chain links TRBV18 with TRBJ2-7; D remains unclear. CDR3 length equals 13 residues. V was shortened by 1 base and J by 6 bases, with 10 bases between the two germline ends. From germline, CDR1 is KGHSH and CDR2 LQKENI. CDR3 sequence (DNA): TGTGCCAGCTCACCACGGGTCCCCAGCGAGCAGTACTTC. Translating gives CASSPRVPSEQYF.

J is TRBJ1-1 and V is TRBV3-1 (or the pseudogene TRBV3-2), with TRBD1 matching 10 bases. Trimming at V came to 3 bases and at J to 4 bases, leaving 8 bases not matched to a gene. Germline CDR1 reads LGHDT; CDR2 reads YNNKEL (reference sequence). The CDR3 totals 16 residues. The CDR3 nucleotides read TGTGCCAGCAGCCAGACGCCGGGACAGGGGTCCACTGAAGCTTTCTTT. It encodes CASSQTPGQGSTEAFF.

The chain uses TRBV5-5 and TRBJ1-1; D may be TRBD1 (5 bases). V was trimmed by 1 base and J by 6 bases, leaving 10 bases between them. The CDR3 totals 13 residues. The germline gives CDR1 SGHKS, CDR2 YYEKEE (reference sequence). CDR3 loop: CASSLLGVPEAFF. For the CDR3, the DNA is TGTGCCAGCAGCTTGTTGGGGGTCCCTGAAGCTTTCTTT.

CDR3 bases: TGTGCCAGTAGTACTCCCTATCAGCCCCAGCATTTT. This encodes CASSTPYQPQHF. The chain joins TRBV19 to TRBJ1-5; D ambiguous. The germline V gene encodes CDR1 LNHDA and CDR2 SQIVND (reference sequence). This CDR3 has 12 amino acids. The V and J ends lost 4 bases and 5 bases respectively, with 6 bases between them.

This sequence joins TRBV6-5 and TRBJ2-7; no reliable D call. The CDR3 extends over 13 amino acids. V was cut by 0 bases and J by 13 bases, with 16 bases left in between. Germline V gene sequence: CDR1 MNHEY, CDR2 SVGAGI. CDR3 bases: TGTGCCAGCAGTTACTCGATCACATCTCCTGCTTACTTC. Protein: CASSYSITSPAYF.

CDR3 region: CASSTSSGGSYNEQFF. The CDR3 DNA reads as TGTGCCAGTAGTACTTCTAGCGGGGGCTCCTACAATGAGCAGTTCTTC. The V gene is TRBV19, the J gene TRBJ2-1, with 10 bases fitting TRBD2. Unmatched junction bases numbered 3, after V lost 4 bases and J lost 0 bases. Germline V gene sequence: CDR1 LNHDA, CDR2 SQIVND (reference sequence). There are 16 residues in the CDR3.

This rearrangement joins TRBV4-1 to TRBJ2-2, with 8 nucleotides matching TRBD2. CDR3 length: 17 residues. Germline V gene lookup returns CDR1 MGHRA and CDR2 YSYEKL. The J segment lost 4 bases and the V segment lost 0 bases, leaving 7 bases of the junction unmatched. The CDR3 region is CASSQDPGLEGTGELFF. The DNA of the CDR3 is TGCGCCAGCAGCCAAGATCCGGGACTAGAGGGCACCGGGGAGCTGTTTTTT.

V is TRBV5-1 and J is TRBJ2-7; tentative D call: TRBD1 (6 bases). CDR1 and CDR2 from the germline V gene are SGHRS and YFSETQ. Trimming shortened V by 3 bases and J by 6 bases, and 13 bases separated the two germline ends. CDR3 size: 13 residues. The CDR3 loop is CASSYQGSGEQYF. CDR3 DNA sequence: TGCGCCAGCAGCTACCAGGGGTCTGGCGAGCAGTACTTC.

The chain carries TRBV7-9 and TRBJ1-3; a weak D match, TRBD1 (6 bases). The CDR3 has 18 residues. Germline CDR1 and CDR2: SEHNR and FQNEAQ (reference sequence). V lost 5 bases and J 3 bases, leaving 23 bases between the germline ends. The CDR3 loop is CASSREYREGTGGNTIYF. The CDR3 nucleotides are TGTGCCAGCAGCCGTGAATACAGGGAAGGGACTGGTGGAAACACCATATATTTT.

CDR3: CASSLWDSIQEAFF. In DNA, the CDR3 is TGTGCCAGCTCATTGTGGGATTCGATTCAAGAAGCTTTCTTT. The chain employs TRBV18 and TRBJ1-1; D uncertain. Germline V gives CDR1 KGHSH, CDR2 LQKENI. Trimming took off 5 bases at V and 8 bases at J, with 18 bases between the two ends. The CDR3 has 14 residues.

This rearrangement joins TRBV11-2 to TRBJ2-1; 8 positions match TRBD1. There are 17 residues in the CDR3. V shed 2 bases and J 0 bases; nucleotides not matched to a gene: 6. Germline CDR1 and CDR2: SGHAT and FQNNGV. CDR3 nucleotides: TGTGCCAGCAGCTTAACCTCCGGACAGGGCTCCTACAATGAGCAGTTCTTC. This encodes CASSLTSGQGSYNEQFF.